The present T cell receptor (beta chain) was sequenced within a study of blood T cells in healthy people across ages. Study background: Capture via template switching afforded approximately one barcoded beta molecule per two T cells. Study-level findings and limits: Conclusively comparing naive with antigen-experienced cells was impossible with unsorted PBMCs. Naive T cell percentage and TCR beta diversity correlated strongly.

Primers used in a second PCR of about 7 to 12 cycles were a sample-barcoded 5' primer and a J-beta primer mix. Each cDNA molecule was tagged by a template-switch adaptor with 12 random nucleotides. TCRdb used MiXCR to reprocess the 5' RACE reads, holding one entry per CDR3 protein. Altogether about 1.4 million distinct CDR3 sequences are present, 59% being singletons, with the ten largest covering roughly 7%. Worth noting for this clonotype: Antigen specificity is unknown.

The CDR3 covers 17 residues. V shed 1 base and J 0 bases; nucleotides not matched to a gene: 3. Germline CDR1 KGHSH, CDR2 LQKENI. The TCR was taken from a man aged 18 to 29 in good health. Input material: blood. The chain is built from TRBV18 and TRBJ2-2, with 9 bases matching TRBD2. This CDR3 reads CASSPLSGGPNTGELFF. CDR3 coding DNA: TGTGCCAGCTCACCACTCAGCGGGGGGCCGAACACCGGGGAGCTGTTTTTT.